Listed here are 7 T cell receptor beta chains from one sample, sequenced in a study of cytomegalovirus exposure and HLA in healthy donors. 13 Jbeta primers and 60 Vbeta primers were used for the PCR. Assay used: immunoSEQ multiplex PCR; TCRdb lists only in-frame clones, some missing. The table has 110,000 to 150,000 clones, roughly 70% seen once. Sequenced sample: PBMCs. These receptors were obtained from a woman in her fifties or sixties in good health and CMV-seropositive.

The chain uses TRBV4-2 and TRBJ2-7; the D gene is possibly TRBD1 (6 bases). Trimming stripped 0 bases from V and 2 bases from J, with 14 bases between. The CDR3 has 16 amino acids. The germline gives CDR1 LGHNA, CDR2 YNFKEQ. This CDR3 is CASSQDEGGDAYEQYF. The CDR3 nucleotides are TGTGCCAGCAGCCAAGATGAAGGGGGAGATGCCTACGAGCAGTACTTC.

This sequence joins TRBV19 and TRBJ1-1; D remains ambiguous. Per germline, CDR1 LNHDA and CDR2 SQIVND (reference sequence). This CDR3 has 13 amino acids. The V and J ends lost 3 bases and 1 base respectively, with 6 bases between them. The CDR3 nucleotides read TGTGCCAGTAGTATGACATGGAACACTGAAGCTTTCTTT. Translation: CASSMTWNTEAFF.

The chain uses TRBV27 and TRBJ2-6, with D possibly TRBD1 on 5 matching bases. V was trimmed by 7 bases and J by 0 bases, leaving 10 bases between them. Germline V gene lookup returns CDR1 MNHEY and CDR2 SMNVEV (reference sequence). The CDR3 runs to 15 residues. The CDR3, as DNA: TGTGCCAGCAAAGGGGCAAGCTCTGGGGCCAACGTCCTGACTTTC. Amino acid sequence: CASKGASSGANVLTF.

The chain carries TRBV18 and TRBJ2-2; TRBD1 agrees at 9 bases. J gave up 3 bases and V 3 bases, and 2 bases lay outside the gene matches. Germline V gives CDR1 KGHSH, CDR2 LQKENI. There are 15 residues in the CDR3. The CDR3 loop is CASSPWDRDTGELFF. The CDR3 DNA follows: TGTGCCAGCTCACCTTGGGACAGGGACACCGGGGAGCTGTTTTTT.

Worth noting for this clone: An end of the junction does not agree with germline; a read error may underlie this. The chain carries TRBV14 and TRBJ1-1; maybe TRBD1 (6 bases). Germline V CDR1 and CDR2: SGHDN, FVKESK. There are 15 residues in the CDR3. This CDR3 is CASSQLGALGTAAFF. CDR3 in DNA: TGTGCCAGCAGCCAACTGGGGGCCCTCGGTACTGCAGCTTTCTTT.

The chain couples TRBV5-4 to TRBJ2-2, with D hard to call. The CDR3 is 13 residues long. V was pared by 4 bases and J by 0 bases, with 4 bases between. Germline CDR1 SGHNT, CDR2 YYREEE (reference sequence). CDR3 sequence: CASSPSNTGELFF. Here the CDR3 DNA reads TGTGCCAGCAGCCCTTCGAACACCGGGGAGCTGTTTTTT. The full variable domain, completed using reference TRBV5-4 and TRBJ2-2, is ETGVTQSPTHLIKTRGQQVTLRCSSQSGHNTVSWYQQALGQGPQFIFQYYREEENGRGNFPPRFSGLQFPNYSSELNVNALELDDSALYLCASSPSNTGELFFGEGSRLTVL.

This clone occurred a few times. Mismatch with germline at one junction end may stem from a read error. The chain combines TRBV4-1 with TRBJ2-7, with TRBD1 matching over 7 bases. The CDR3 runs 15 residues. The V gene's germline CDR1 is MGHRA and CDR2 YSYEKL. The CDR3 loop is CASSQGGQMTYEQYF. The CDR3 DNA reads TGCGCCAGCAGTCAAGGGGGACAGATGACCTACGAGCAGTACTTC.